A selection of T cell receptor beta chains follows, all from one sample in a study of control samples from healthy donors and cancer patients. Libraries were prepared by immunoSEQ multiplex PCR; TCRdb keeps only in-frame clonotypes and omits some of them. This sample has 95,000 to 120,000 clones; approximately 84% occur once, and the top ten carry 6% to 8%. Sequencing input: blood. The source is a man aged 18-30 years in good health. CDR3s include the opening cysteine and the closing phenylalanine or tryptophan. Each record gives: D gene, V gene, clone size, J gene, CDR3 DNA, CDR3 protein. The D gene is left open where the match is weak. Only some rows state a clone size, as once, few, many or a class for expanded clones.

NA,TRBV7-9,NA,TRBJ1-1,TGTGCCAGCAGCTTAAGGAGGGGAGTGAGGGACACTGAAGCTTTCTTT,CASSLRRGVRDTEAFF
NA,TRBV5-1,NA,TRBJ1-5,TGCGCCAGCAGCTTGGGTGACAGTAATAATCAGCCCCAGCATTTT,CASSLGDSNNQPQHF
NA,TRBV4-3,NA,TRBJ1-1,TGCGCCAGCAGCCCCGAACAGGGGAACACTGAAGCTTTCTTT,CASSPEQGNTEAFF
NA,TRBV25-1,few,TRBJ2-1,TGTGCCAGCAGTGAAAAGGGTTCGGGGAGCGGGTCCTACAATGAGCAGTTCTTC,CASSEKGSGSGSYNEQFF
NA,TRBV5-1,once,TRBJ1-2,TGCGCCAGCAGCTCTAGGGACGTCTCAGCGGGCTACACCTTC,CASSSRDVSAGYTF
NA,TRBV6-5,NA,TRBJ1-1,TGTGCCAGCAGTTACAGAAAAGTTATGAACACTGAAGCTTTCTTT,CASSYRKVMNTEAFF
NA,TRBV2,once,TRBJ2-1,TGTGCCAGCAGTGTGCCAGTAAATGAGCAGTTCTTC,CASSVPVNEQFF
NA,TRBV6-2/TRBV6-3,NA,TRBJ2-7,TGTGCCAGCAGTTTAGCACAGTTGGCCTACGAGCAGTACTTC,CASSLAQLAYEQYF
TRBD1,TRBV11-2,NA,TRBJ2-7,TGTGCCAGCAGCTTAGGGGCAGGGGGAAACTACGAGCAGTACTTC,CASSLGAGGNYEQYF
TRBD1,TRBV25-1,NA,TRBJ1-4,TGTGCCAGCAGCGCCGGGACAGCAACTAATGAAAAACTGTTTTTT,CASSAGTATNEKLFF
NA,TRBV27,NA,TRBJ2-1,TGTGCCAGCAGTCACAAGCGGGATGAGCAGTTCTTC,CASSHKRDEQFF
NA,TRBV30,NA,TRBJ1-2,TGTGCCTGGAACCGGGCTCGAGTCTTCACCTTC,CAWNRARVFTF
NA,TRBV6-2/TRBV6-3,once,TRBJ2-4,TGTGCCAGCAGTTACCTGGGGGGACTTCAGTACTTC,CASSYLGGLQYF
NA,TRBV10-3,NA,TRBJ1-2,TGTGCCATCAGTGAGGGCCCAAACAGATACTATGGCTACACCTTC,CAISEGPNRYYGYTF
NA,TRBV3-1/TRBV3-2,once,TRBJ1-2,TGTGCCAGCAGCCAATTCCGGGGATTCTTCCCCCCTGGCTACACCTTC,CASSQFRGFFPPGYTF
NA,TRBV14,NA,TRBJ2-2,TGTGCCAGCAGCTGGACCCTCGCGAACACCGGGGAGCTGTTTTTT,CASSWTLANTGELFF
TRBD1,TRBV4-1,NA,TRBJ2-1,TGCGCCAGCAGCCTTGACCTTGGACAGGGGAAAGGCAATGAGCAGTTCTTC,CASSLDLGQGKGNEQFF
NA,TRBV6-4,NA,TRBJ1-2,TGTGCCAGCAGTGACTCGAGTCAGAGCCGTGGCTACACCTTC,CASSDSSQSRGYTF
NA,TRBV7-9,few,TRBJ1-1,TGTGCCAGCAGCCCGACTAACACTGAAGCTTTCTTT,CASSPTNTEAFF
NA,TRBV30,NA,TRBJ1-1,TGTGCCTGGAGTGTAACTCCAGGGTACCGGGAAGCTTTCTTT,CAWSVTPGYREAFF
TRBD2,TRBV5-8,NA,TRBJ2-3,TGTGCCAGCAGCTTACAGCGGGGGGGCACAGATACGCAGTATTTT,CASSLQRGGTDTQYF
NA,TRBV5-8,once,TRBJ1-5,TGTGCCAGCAGCTTGGCCAAGGTACTTCAGCCCCAGCATTTT,CASSLAKVLQPQHF
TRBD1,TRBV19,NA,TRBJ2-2,TGTGCCAGTAGCCTTACAGGGGGCTTGAACACCGGGGAGCTGTTTTTT,CASSLTGGLNTGELFF
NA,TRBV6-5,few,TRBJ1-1,TGTGCCAGCGATTGGAACACTGAAGCTTTCTTT,CASDWNTEAFF
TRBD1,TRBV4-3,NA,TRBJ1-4,TGCGCCAGCAGCCAATCAACCCGGGACAGGAATGAAAAACTGTTTTTT,CASSQSTRDRNEKLFF
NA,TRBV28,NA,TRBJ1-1,TGTGCCAGCACTGGAGAGGGCTGGGCTGAAGCTTTCTTT,CASTGEGWAEAFF
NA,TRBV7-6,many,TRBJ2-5,TGTGCCAGCAGCTTAGCTATACGTGGCAGAGATTGGCCAGAGACCCAGTACTTC,CASSLAIRGRDWPETQYF
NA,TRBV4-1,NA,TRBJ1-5,TGCGCCAGCAGCCAAAATCGGGCGCCCAATCAGCCCCAGCATTTT,CASSQNRAPNQPQHF
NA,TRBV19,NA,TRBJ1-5,TGTGCAACTAGTACCCGGGGGGCGAATCAGCCCCAGCATTTT,CATSTRGANQPQHF
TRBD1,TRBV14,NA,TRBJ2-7,TGTGCCAGCAGGCTCTCCGGACAGGGGGCTGTCTACGAGCAGTACTTC,CASRLSGQGAVYEQYF
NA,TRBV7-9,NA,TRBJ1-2,TGTGCCAGCAGCCCCGGACAGCTTAAAGGCTACACCTTC,CASSPGQLKGYTF
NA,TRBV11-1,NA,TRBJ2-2,TGTGCCAGCAGCTTAGAGGGTTATGACACCGGGGAGCTGTTTTTT,CASSLEGYDTGELFF
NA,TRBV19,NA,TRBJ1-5,TGTGCCAGTAGTATCAACGGGCATCAGCCCCAGCATTTT,CASSINGHQPQHF
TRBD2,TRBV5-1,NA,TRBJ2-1,TGCGCCAGCAGCTACCCGGGACTAGCGGGGATGGGGAATGAGCAGTTCTTC,CASSYPGLAGMGNEQFF
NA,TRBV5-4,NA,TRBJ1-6,TGTGCCAGCAGCAACAGACAGTGGAGTTATTCACCCCTCCACTTT,CASSNRQWSYSPLHF
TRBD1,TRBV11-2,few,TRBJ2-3,TGTGCCAGCAGCGCGACAGGGGGCGTCGCGTACACAGATACGCAGTATTTT,CASSATGGVAYTDTQYF
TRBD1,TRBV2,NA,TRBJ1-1,TGTGCCAGCAGCCGGGACAGGGGATGGACTGAAGCTTTCTTT,CASSRDRGWTEAFF
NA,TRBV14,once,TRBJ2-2,TGTGCCAGCAGCCAAGTGCAGGCATTCAACACCGGGGAGCTGTTTTTT,CASSQVQAFNTGELFF
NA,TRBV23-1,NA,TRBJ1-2,TGCGCCAGCAGTCAATCGGGTCGAGAGGGGTTGAGTGGCTACACCTTC,CASSQSGREGLSGYTF
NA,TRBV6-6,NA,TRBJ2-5,TGTGCCACTAGGAGGGGGGTGCTCGAGACCCAGTACTTC,CATRRGVLETQYF
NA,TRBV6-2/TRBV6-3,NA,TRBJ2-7,TGTGCCAGCAGTCCAAGAGCGTACGAGCAGTACTTC,CASSPRAYEQYF
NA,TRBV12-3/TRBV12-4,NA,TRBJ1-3,TGTGCCAGCAGTTTGCTTGGGGGCACCATATATTTT,CASSLLGGTIYF
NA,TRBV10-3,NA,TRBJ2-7,TGTGCCATCAGTAATTCTGCCGGGTCTTTGGGCTACGAGCAGTACTTC,CAISNSAGSLGYEQYF
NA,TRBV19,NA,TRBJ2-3,TGTGCCAGTAGTATTGGAGTCTGGTGGGACTTGCTAGCCGGTTCTAGCACAGATACGCAGTATTTT,CASSIGVWWDLLAGSSTDTQYF
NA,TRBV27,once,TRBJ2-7,TGTGCCAGTACAGCTATCCTCGGGGACGAGCAGTACTTC,CASTAILGDEQYF
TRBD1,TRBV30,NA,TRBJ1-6,TGTGCCTGGAGTGTCCACAGGGGTGGTAATTCACCCCTCCACTTT,CAWSVHRGGNSPLHF
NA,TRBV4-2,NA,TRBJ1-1,TGTGCCAGCAGCCAAGAAGGGGTCTGGTTT,CASSQEGVWF